This record concerns one TCR beta chain sequence. This sample is drawn from a study of T cell responses to AZD1222 COVID-19 vaccine. Only in-frame clones appear in the TCRdb table, and some are missing; sequencing was by immunoSEQ multiplex PCR. There are 120,000 or so clones in the sample; 89% occur only once, and around 1.5% lies in the top ten. The CDR3 length is 12 residues. Germline CDR1 SGHRS, CDR2 YFSETQ. The germline V and J ends were trimmed by 2 bases and 7 bases, with 10 bases remaining between them. J is TRBJ2-7 and V is TRBV5-1, with D perhaps TRBD1 (5 bases). This receptor was obtained from an adult in good health. The sequenced sample was peripheral blood, obtained on day 0 of AZD1222 vaccination. The DNA of the CDR3 is TGCGCCAGCAGCTTCCCAAACAGGGAGCAGTACTTC. Protein: CASSFPNREQYF.